The T cell receptor (beta chain) described here comes from a study of graft-versus-host responses after intestinal transplantation. Whole-study context: All of the recipients had induction that used anti-thymocyte globulin, then tacrolimus and steroids for approximately 3 years.

This table comes from immunoSEQ multiplex PCR, and its TCRdb copy is limited to in-frame clones, with some not included. The data contain about 120,000 clones, roughly 93% of them singletons. The V end was cut by 2 bases, the J end by 7 bases, with 17 bases between. The CDR3 covers 14 residues. Germline V lookup: CDR1 GTSNPN, CDR2 SVGIG (reference sequence). The table lists this clone with a count of one. Its antigen is undetermined. The starting material was unstimulated CD4+ T cells sorted from spleen or lymph node cells, obtained before intestinal transplant. This TCR came from a human donor who received an intestinal transplant. The rearrangement uses TRBV30 and TRBJ1-2; unclear D gene. CDR3 protein: CAWSSWTGGSGYTF. The CDR3 nucleotides read TGTGCCTGGAGTTCCTGGACGGGAGGGAGTGGCTACACCTTC.